The TCR beta chain described here comes from a study of cytomegalovirus exposure and HLA in healthy donors. Study-level information: An early data release held 70 million to 90 million unique TCRs from HLA-typed donors.

General study findings and limits: Previously analyzed data showed that most TCR beta V segments were productive at a frequency of about 90% or about 30%.

Vbeta (60) and Jbeta (13) primers were used in the PCR. In the original workflow: The count from a later analysis was 60 million to 85 million unique TCR beta chains, 9 million to 12 million of them shared. The method was immunoSEQ multiplex PCR; TCRdb's version includes in-frame clones alone and lacks a portion of them. V, J and clone size reflect that table, while D and trimming were determined from the DNA. Of roughly 180,000 clones in the sample, 80% to 90% are singletons; the top ten hold approximately 1.2%. As to this clone: Its antigen is unknown.

Sequencing was carried out using PBMCs. This sequence originates from a girl aged 2-10 years in good health and CMV-seropositive.

DNA of the CDR3: TGTGCCAGCAGCCTAAGCCAGGGAACTGAAGCTTTCTTT. This codes for CASSLSQGTEAFF. The chain recombines TRBV27 with TRBJ1-1; a possible D gene is TRBD1 (5 bases). The CDR3 sequence is 13 residues long. Trimming pared 6 bases from V and 5 bases from J, leaving 13 bases between. Germline-derived CDR1 and CDR2 are MNHEY and SMNVEV (reference sequence).